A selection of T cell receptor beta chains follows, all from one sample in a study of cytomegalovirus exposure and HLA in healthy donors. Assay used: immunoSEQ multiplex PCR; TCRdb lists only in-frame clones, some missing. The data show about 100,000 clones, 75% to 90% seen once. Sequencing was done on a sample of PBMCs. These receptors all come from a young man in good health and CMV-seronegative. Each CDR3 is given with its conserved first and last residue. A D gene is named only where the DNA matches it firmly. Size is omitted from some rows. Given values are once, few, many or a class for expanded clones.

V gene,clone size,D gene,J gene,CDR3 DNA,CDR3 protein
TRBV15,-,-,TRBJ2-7,TGTGCCACCAGCGCGGGACGGAATGGCCCCTACGAGCAGTACTTC,CATSAGRNGPYEQYF
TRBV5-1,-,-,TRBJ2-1,TGCGCCAGCAGCTTATCAGGGCTCTACAATGAGCAGTTCTTC,CASSLSGLYNEQFF
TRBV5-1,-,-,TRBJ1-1,TGCGCCAGCAGCTTGGGTGGTAGATGGACTGAAGCTTTCTTT,CASSLGGRWTEAFF
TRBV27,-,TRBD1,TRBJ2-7,TGTGCCAGCAGTCCCCTGGGACAGGCCTACGAGCAGTACTTC,CASSPLGQAYEQYF
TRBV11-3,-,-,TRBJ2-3,TGTGCCAGCAGCCCTGGGGGCAGCGCAGATACGCAGTATTTT,CASSPGGSADTQYF
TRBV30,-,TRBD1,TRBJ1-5,TGTGCCTGGAGTGTACCCGACAGGGACAATCAGCCCCAGCATTTT,CAWSVPDRDNQPQHF
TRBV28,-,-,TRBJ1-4,TGTGCCAGCAGTCGACTGTCAACTAATGAAAAACTGTTTTTT,CASSRLSTNEKLFF
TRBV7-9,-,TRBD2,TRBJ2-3,TGTGCCAGCATGGGCCTAGCGGTAGTAACAGATACGCAGTATTTT,CASMGLAVVTDTQYF
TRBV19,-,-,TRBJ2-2,TGTGCCAGTAGTATACAAAGCCCGAACACCGGGGAGCTGTTTTTT,CASSIQSPNTGELFF
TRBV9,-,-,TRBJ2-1,TGTGCCAGCAGCCCCCTTGGCACCTACAATGAGCAGTTCTTC,CASSPLGTYNEQFF
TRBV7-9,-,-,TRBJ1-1,TGTGCCAGCAGCTCTCCCGACAGCCTACTCGCACTTAACACTGAAGCTTTCTTT,CASSSPDSLLALNTEAFF
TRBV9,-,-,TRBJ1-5,TGTGCCAGCAGCCCAGGACAGATTTATCAGCCCCAGCATTTT,CASSPGQIYQPQHF
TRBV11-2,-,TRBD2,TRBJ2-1,TGTGCCAGCAGCGCCCCCGGGACTAGCTACAATGAGCAGTTCTTC,CASSAPGTSYNEQFF
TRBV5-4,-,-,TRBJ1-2,TGTGCCAGCAGCGCCGACACGGGCTACACCTTC,CASSADTGYTF
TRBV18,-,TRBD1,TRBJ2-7,TGTGCCAGCTCACCATCGTTGGACAGGGACGAGCAGTACTTC,CASSPSLDRDEQYF
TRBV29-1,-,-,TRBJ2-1,TGCAGCGTTGAGACATCCTGGGGGAGGTTTGGAGATGAGCAGTTCTTC,CSVETSWGRFGDEQFF
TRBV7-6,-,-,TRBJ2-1,TGTGCCAGCAGCTTAGACCTTGGACAGCCGGTCCATGAGCAGTTCTTC,CASSLDLGQPVHEQFF
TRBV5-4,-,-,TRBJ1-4,TGTGCCAGCAGCTTACAGGGAACTAATGAAAAACTGTTTTTT,CASSLQGTNEKLFF
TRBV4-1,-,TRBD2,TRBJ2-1,TGCGCCAGCAGCCAAGGACTAGCATTTAGACCTTACAATGAGCAGTTCTTC,CASSQGLAFRPYNEQFF
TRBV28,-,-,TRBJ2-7,TGTGCCAGCAGTTCGGACTCTCTGAAGCAGTACTTC,CASSSDSLKQYF
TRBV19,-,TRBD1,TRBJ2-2,TGTGCCAGTAGTAGGGCAAAAAGGGACAGGTCGAGAACTAACACCGGGGAGCTGTTTTTT,CASSRAKRDRSRTNTGELFF
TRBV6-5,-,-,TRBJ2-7,TGTGCCAGCAGTCTCGGGGGCGGGGGTTACGAGCAGTACTTC,CASSLGGGGYEQYF
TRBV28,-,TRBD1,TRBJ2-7,TGTGCCAGCACACCGGGACAGAACTACGAGCAGTACTTC,CASTPGQNYEQYF
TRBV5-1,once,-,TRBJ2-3,TGCGCCAGCAGCTTGGCTCGTCTAGTTAGTCCAGATACGCAGTATTTT,CASSLARLVSPDTQYF
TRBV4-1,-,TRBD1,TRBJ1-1,TGCGCCAGCAGCCAGTCGGGACAGGGGAACACTGAAGCTTTCTTT,CASSQSGQGNTEAFF
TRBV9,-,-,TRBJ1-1,TGTGCCAGCAGCACCCACAGCAACACTGAAGCTTTCTTT,CASSTHSNTEAFF
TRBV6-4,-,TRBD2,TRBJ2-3,TGTGCCAGCAGTGACGGCCAGCGGGGGGGCACAGATACGCAGTATTTT,CASSDGQRGGTDTQYF
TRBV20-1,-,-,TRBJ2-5,TGCAGTGCTCGCCGGGAGACCCAGTACTTC,CSARRETQYF
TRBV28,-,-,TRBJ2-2,TGTGCCAGCATAGAAACGGGAACGAACACCGGGGAGCTGTTTTTT,CASIETGTNTGELFF
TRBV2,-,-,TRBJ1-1,TGTGCCAGCAGTGAAGCGAGTGGATACTCCGGCAGGGCTTTCTTT,CASSEASGYSGRAFF
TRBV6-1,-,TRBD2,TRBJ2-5,TGTGCCAGCAGTTTAGCGGGACGAGAGACCCAGTACTTC,CASSLAGRETQYF
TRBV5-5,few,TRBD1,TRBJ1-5,TGTGCCAGCAGCTTGGAGCCGGGACAGGGCAATCAGCCCCAGCATTTT,CASSLEPGQGNQPQHF
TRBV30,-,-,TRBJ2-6,TGTGCCTGGAGTAGAGACAGGCGGGCCAACGTCCTGACTTTC,CAWSRDRRANVLTF
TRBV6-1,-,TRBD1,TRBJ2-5,TGTGCCAGCAGTGGTTGGGACAGGGGGCGCGGGAGAGAGACCCAGTACTTC,CASSGWDRGRGRETQYF
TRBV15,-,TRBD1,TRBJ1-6,TGTGCCACCAGCAGAAATGACAGGGCCCCAGCCCTCCACTTT,CATSRNDRAPALHF
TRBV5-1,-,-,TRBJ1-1,TGCGCCAGCAGCCTGGGCGACAGAGCAAACCCCAAAGCTTTCTTT,CASSLGDRANPKAFF
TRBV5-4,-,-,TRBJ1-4,TGTGCCAGCAGCTTGGGGTCAGGGATGGTGGAAAAACTGTTTTTT,CASSLGSGMVEKLFF
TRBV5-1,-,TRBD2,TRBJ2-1,TGCGCCAGCAGCCCGAGCGAGGGACTACCCTACAATGAGCAGTTCTTC,CASSPSEGLPYNEQFF
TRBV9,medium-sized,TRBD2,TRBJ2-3,TGTGCCAGCAGCGGCGGGACTAGCGGGCTTACAGATACGCAGTATTTT,CASSGGTSGLTDTQYF
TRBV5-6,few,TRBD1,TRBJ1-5,TGTGCCAGCAGCAAGGGACAGGCAAATAGCAATCAGCCCCAGCATTTT,CASSKGQANSNQPQHF
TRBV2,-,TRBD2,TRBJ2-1,TGTGCCAGCGGGTACTCGGGCGGGGGGACATCGAGTGAGCAGTTCTTC,CASGYSGGGTSSEQFF
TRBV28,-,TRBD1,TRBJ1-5,TGTGCCAGCAGTTTGCTCGGGACAGGGAAGAATCAGCCCCAGCATTTT,CASSLLGTGKNQPQHF
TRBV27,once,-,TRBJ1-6,TGTGCCAGCAGAACCAGGGCGACCAATTCACCCCTCCACTTT,CASRTRATNSPLHF